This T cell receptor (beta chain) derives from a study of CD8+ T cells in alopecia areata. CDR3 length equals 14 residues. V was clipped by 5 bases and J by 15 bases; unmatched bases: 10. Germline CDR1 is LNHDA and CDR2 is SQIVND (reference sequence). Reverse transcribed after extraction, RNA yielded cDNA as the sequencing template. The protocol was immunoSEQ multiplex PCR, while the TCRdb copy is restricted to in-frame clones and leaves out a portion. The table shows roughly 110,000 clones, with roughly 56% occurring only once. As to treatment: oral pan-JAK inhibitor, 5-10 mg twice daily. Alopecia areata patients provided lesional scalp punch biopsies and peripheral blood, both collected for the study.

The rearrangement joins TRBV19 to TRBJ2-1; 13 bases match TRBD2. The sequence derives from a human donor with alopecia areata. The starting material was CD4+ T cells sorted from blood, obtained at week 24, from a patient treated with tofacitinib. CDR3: CASSLGTSGASLFF. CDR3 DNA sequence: TGTGCCAGTAGTCTCGGGACTAGCGGGGCCAGTCTGTTCTTC.